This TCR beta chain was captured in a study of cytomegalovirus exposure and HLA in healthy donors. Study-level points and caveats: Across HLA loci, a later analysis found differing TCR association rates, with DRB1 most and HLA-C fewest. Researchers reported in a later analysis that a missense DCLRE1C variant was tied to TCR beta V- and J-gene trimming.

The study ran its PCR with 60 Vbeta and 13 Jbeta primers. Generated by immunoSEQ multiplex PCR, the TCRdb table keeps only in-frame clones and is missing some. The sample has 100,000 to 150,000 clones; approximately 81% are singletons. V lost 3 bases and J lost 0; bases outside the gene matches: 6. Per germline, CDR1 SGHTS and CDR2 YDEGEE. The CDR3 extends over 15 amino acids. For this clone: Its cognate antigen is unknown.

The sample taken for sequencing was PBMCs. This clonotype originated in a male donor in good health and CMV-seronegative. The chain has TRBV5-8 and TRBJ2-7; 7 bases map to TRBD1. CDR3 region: CASSSRTGDSYEQYF. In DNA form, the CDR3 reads TGTGCCAGCAGCTCACGGACAGGCGACTCCTACGAGCAGTACTTC.